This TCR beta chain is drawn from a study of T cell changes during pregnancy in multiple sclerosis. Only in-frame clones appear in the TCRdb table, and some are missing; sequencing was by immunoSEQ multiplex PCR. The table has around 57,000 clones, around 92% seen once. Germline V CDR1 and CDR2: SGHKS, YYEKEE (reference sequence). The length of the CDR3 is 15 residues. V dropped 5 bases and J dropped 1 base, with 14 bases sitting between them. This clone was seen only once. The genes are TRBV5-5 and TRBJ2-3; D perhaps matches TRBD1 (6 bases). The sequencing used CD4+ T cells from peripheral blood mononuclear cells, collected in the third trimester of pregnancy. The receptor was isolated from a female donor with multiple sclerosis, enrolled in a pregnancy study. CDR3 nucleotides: TGTGCCAGCAGTTACAGGGCGGCCGGCACAGATACGCAGTATTTT. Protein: CASSYRAAGTDTQYF.